Following are 6 T cell receptor beta chains from one sample sequenced in a study of cytomegalovirus exposure and HLA in healthy donors. PCR used 60 Vbeta primers and 13 Jbeta primers. Clones were read by immunoSEQ multiplex PCR, and TCRdb kept only the in-frame ones, dropping some. Of about 190,000 clones in the sample, almost 75% are singletons; the top ten hold less than 4%. Sequenced material: PBMCs. The origin of the receptors is a young woman in good health and CMV-seropositive.

The genes are TRBV7-6 and TRBJ2-7, with TRBD1 matching over 10 bases. The germline V gene encodes CDR1 SGHVS and CDR2 FNYEAQ. Trimming took 0 bases from V and 5 from J; bases not matched to a gene: 7. CDR3 length: 16 amino acids. This CDR3 is CASSLARTGGAHEQYF. CDR3 in DNA: TGTGCCAGCAGCTTAGCGCGGACAGGGGGAGCCCACGAGCAGTACTTC. Supplemented by reference TRBV7-6 and TRBJ2-7, the full variable domain reads GAGVSQSPRYKVTKRGQDVALRCDPISGHVSLYWYRQALGQGPEFLTYFNYEAQQDKSGLPNDRFSAERPEGSISTLTIQRTEQRDSAMYRCASSLARTGGAHEQYFGPGTRLTVT.

V is TRBV7-9 and J is TRBJ2-3; 11 bases agree with TRBD2. CDR1 is SEHNR and CDR2 is FQNEAQ in the germline V gene (reference sequence). The CDR3 is made up of 16 amino acids. V shed 5 bases, J shed 1 base, and the junction held 5 bases outside the gene matches. DNA of the CDR3: TGTGCCAGCAGCCACGGGACTAGCGGCGGCACAGATACGCAGTATTTT. Translation gives CASSHGTSGGTDTQYF.

This clone turned up a few times. The genes are TRBV5-1 and TRBJ1-2; TRBD1 aligns across 10 bases. The CDR3 is made up of 17 amino acids. Germline V CDR1 and CDR2: SGHRS, YFSETQ. After removal of 1 base from V and 8 bases from J, the junction contained 14 bases not matched to a gene. The CDR3 DNA is TGCGCCAGCAGCTTGCGTTCGACAGGGGGCGCAGGGGGCGGCTACACCTTC. It translates to CASSLRSTGGAGGGYTF.

The CDR3 spells CASSWGQGYEQFF. The CDR3 DNA sequence: TGTGCCAGCAGTTGGGGACAGGGCTATGAGCAGTTCTTC. This chain uses TRBV27 with TRBJ2-1; 9 bases map to TRBD1. Unmatched junction bases numbered 3, after V lost 4 bases and J lost 8 bases. The CDR3 spans 13 residues. Germline assignment: CDR1 MNHEY and CDR2 SMNVEV (reference sequence).

V usage is TRBV5-8 and J usage is TRBJ1-2, with 10 bases identical to TRBD1. This CDR3 is 15 amino acids long. Germline V gene data show CDR1 as SGHTS and CDR2 as YDEGEE. V lost 2 bases to trimming and J lost 8 bases; unmatched junction nucleotides: 9. CDR3 sequence reads: CASSFWGTGDGGYTF. CDR3 in DNA: TGTGCCAGCAGCTTCTGGGGGACAGGGGATGGAGGCTACACCTTC.

With respect to this clone: Additional DNA sequences in this sample encode the identical CDR3. CDR3 nucleotide sequence: TGTGCCAGCAGTGGGGCTAGCGGCTCCTACGAGCAGTACTTC. It encodes CASSGASGSYEQYF. The chain links TRBV28 to TRBJ2-7, with TRBD2 matching 7 bases. This CDR3 spans 14 amino acids. V dropped 5 bases and J dropped 0; count of bases not matched to a gene: 4. Germline lookup yields CDR1 MDHEN and CDR2 SYDVKM.